This T cell receptor (beta chain) was sequenced during a study of T cell repertoires in cytomegalovirus infection. Across the study: Both CMV infection and a matching HLA type were indicated by public TCR beta signatures.

Regarding the study as a whole: Summed public TCR beta family frequency identified CMV carriers bearing the relevant HLA. Ex vivo responses were dominated by HLA-C-restricted CMV-specific TCR beta clonotypes.

TCRdb used MiXCR to reprocess the reads, holding one entry per CDR3 protein. Of about 890,000 distinct CDR3 sequences listed, around a third are singletons. The CDR3 sequence is 14 residues long. In germline, CDR1 is MNHEY, CDR2 SVGAGI. J gave up 1 base and V 9 bases, and 6 bases lay outside the gene matches. Comment on this clonotype: Its specificity is unknown.

This clonotype was obtained from a human donor in good health (CMV status not recorded). Some clones in this sample may be carry-over from other donors' samples. The genes are TRBV6-5 and TRBJ2-7, with 10 bases fitting TRBD2. The input for sequencing was cultured CD8+ T cells from PBMCs, taken from culture after CMV antigen stimulation. The CDR3 DNA reads TGTGCCAGTACCCCTAGCGGGGGATCCTACGAGCAGTACTTC. This sequence encodes CASTPSGGSYEQYF.